This TCR beta chain derives from a study of blood T cell repertoires in COVID-19. On the study more broadly: Acute and convalescent COVID-19 specimens originated in the United States, Italy and Spain. PBMCs, B-cell-depleted T cells, or T cells were the source of the cDNA or gDNA that made up the material.

Germline CDR1 SGHDT, CDR2 YYEEEE. The CDR3 length is 14 residues. Trimming at V came to 1 base and at J to 4 bases, leaving 3 bases not matched to a gene. Authors' analysis steps: Reference gene primer amplification yielded estimated nucleated cell counts. Using immunoSEQ multiplex PCR, the repertoire was profiled, and TCRdb retains in-frame clones only, with some absent. V and J calls and clone size are copied from that table; D and trimming were computed from the DNA. The table shows about 95,000 clones, with about 84% occurring only once. This clone has more than one count but fewer than ten. The TCR originated in a human donor in a cohort sampled during active COVID-19. Sequences were obtained from peripheral blood. The chain joins TRBV5-6 to TRBJ2-7, with TRBD2 identical over 9 bases. CDR3 residues: CASSLQRGVYEQYF. CDR3 nucleotide sequence: TGTGCCAGCAGCTTGCAGCGGGGGGTTTACGAGCAGTACTTC.